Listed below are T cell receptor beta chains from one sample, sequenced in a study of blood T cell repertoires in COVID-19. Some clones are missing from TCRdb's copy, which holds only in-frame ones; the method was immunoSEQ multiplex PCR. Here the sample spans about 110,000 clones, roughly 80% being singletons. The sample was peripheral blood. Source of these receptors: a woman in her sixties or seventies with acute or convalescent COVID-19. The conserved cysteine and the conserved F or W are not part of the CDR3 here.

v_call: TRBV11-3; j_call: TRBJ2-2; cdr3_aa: ASSLRTTNTGELF
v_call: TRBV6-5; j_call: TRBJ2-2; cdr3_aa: ASSIEDTSGELF
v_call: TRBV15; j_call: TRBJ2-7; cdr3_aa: ATRQGDRDRYEQY
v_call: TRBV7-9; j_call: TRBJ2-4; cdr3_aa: ASSFNTGIFDDAKNIQY
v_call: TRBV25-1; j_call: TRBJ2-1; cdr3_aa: ASSDPPSNEQF
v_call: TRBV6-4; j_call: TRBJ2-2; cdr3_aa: ASSEGTGSTGELF
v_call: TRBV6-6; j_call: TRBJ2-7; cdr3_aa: ASSRLAGEQY
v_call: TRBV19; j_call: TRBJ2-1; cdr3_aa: ASRNLRDTNNEQF
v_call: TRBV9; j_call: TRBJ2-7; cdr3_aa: ASSGGLSYEQY
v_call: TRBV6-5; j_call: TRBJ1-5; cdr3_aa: ASSLISNQPQH
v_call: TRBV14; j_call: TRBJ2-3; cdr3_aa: ASSQVAGGPVDTQY
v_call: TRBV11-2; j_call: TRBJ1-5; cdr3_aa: ASSLGASSAQPQH
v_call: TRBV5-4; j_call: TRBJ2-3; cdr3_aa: ASSSKRGADTQY
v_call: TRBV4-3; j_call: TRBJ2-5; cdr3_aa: ASSARLQGGETQY
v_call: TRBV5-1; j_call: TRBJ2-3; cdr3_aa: ASSLGQGLDTQY
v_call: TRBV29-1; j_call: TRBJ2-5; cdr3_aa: SVGRTSGGPGETQY
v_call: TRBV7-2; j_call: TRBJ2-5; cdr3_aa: ASSSLLAGGKETQY
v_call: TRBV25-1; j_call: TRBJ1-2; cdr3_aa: ASSEPGTGIYGYT
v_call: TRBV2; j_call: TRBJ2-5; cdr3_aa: ASSGRLAGKETQY
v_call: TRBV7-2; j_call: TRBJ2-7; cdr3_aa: ASSLEGGGANEQY
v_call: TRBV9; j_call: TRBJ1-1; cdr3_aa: ASSVGGGVYMNTEAF
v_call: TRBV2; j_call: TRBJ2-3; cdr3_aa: ASSDPAGGLRTQY
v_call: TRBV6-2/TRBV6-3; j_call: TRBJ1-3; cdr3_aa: ASSGQGLGSGNTIY
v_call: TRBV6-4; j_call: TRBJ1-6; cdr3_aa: ASSVGSGSPLH
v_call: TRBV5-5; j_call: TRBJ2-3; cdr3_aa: ASSLGSTGDTQY
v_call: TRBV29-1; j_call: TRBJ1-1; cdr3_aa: SANLQGNTEAF
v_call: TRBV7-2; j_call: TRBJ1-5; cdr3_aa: ASSFDRNQPRH
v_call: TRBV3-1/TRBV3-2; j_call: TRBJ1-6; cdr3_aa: ASSQTGTGGSSPLH
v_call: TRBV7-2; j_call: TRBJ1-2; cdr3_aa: ASSPLNYGYT
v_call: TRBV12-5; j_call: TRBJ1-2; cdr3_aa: ASGLNGQGYGYT
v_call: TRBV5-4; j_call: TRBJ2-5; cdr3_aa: ASSSETARLGTQY
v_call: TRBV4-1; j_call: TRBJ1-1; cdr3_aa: ASSLYSGGPYTEAF
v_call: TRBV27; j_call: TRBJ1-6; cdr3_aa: ASSLARQSSYNSPLH
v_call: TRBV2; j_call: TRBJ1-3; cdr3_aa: ASSEVVGPGRVSGNTIY
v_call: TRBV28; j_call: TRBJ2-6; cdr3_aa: ASSQGAYGANVLT
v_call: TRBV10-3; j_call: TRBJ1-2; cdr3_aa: AISESGTANYGYT
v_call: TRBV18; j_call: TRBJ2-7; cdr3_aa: ASSPPPGLAGGDSYEQY
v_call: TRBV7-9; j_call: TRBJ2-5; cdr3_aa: ASSLGTGSLGETQY
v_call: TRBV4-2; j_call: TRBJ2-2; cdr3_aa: ASSQAPSGGNGELF